This is a list of T cell receptor beta chains from one sample in a study of blood T cell repertoires in COVID-19. Profiling relied on immunoSEQ multiplex PCR, and the TCRdb table lists in-frame clones only, not all of them. Of 230,000 or so clones detected, roughly 90% appear once; the ten largest clones hold about 4%. The specimen was PBMCs or T cells enriched from blood (not recorded which). The receptors originated from a woman aged 40 to 55 with acute COVID-19. CDR3s leave out the opening cysteine and the closing phenylalanine or tryptophan. The order of the fields is V gene, J gene, CDR3 protein.

v_call: TRBV5-1
j_call: TRBJ2-2
cdr3_aa: ASSKSLVNTGELF

v_call: TRBV5-1
j_call: TRBJ2-2
cdr3_aa: ASSQDSGELF

v_call: TRBV29-1
j_call: TRBJ1-1
cdr3_aa: SVEGGWGGFGTEAF

v_call: TRBV5-1
j_call: TRBJ1-2
cdr3_aa: AGTDGYT

v_call: TRBV5-1
j_call: TRBJ2-1
cdr3_aa: ASSLGGQANEQF

v_call: TRBV27
j_call: TRBJ1-1
cdr3_aa: ASSPRGRGKMNTEAF

v_call: TRBV9
j_call: TRBJ1-1
cdr3_aa: ASSVAPNTEAF

v_call: TRBV27
j_call: TRBJ1-2
cdr3_aa: ASGTGDYGYT

v_call: TRBV13
j_call: TRBJ2-5
cdr3_aa: ASSSIGGGLETQY

v_call: TRBV9
j_call: TRBJ2-2
cdr3_aa: ASSSRTSVNTGELF

v_call: TRBV5-8
j_call: TRBJ1-2
cdr3_aa: ASSGITGTYTPANYGYT

v_call: TRBV13
j_call: TRBJ2-1
cdr3_aa: ASSLGGQGHNEQF

v_call: TRBV5-4
j_call: TRBJ2-3
cdr3_aa: ASSVPAGASTDTQY

v_call: TRBV7-9
j_call: TRBJ2-3
cdr3_aa: ASSQRGGERDTQY

v_call: TRBV19
j_call: TRBJ1-6
cdr3_aa: ASSVQGYNSPLH

v_call: TRBV7-9
j_call: TRBJ1-2
cdr3_aa: ASSSGRLGQGPYGYT

v_call: TRBV2
j_call: TRBJ1-6
cdr3_aa: ASTGDRYNSPLH

v_call: TRBV18
j_call: TRBJ2-1
cdr3_aa: ASSPTRLAASYNEQF

v_call: TRBV27
j_call: TRBJ1-2
cdr3_aa: ASSRSGQGGYGYT

v_call: TRBV15
j_call: TRBJ1-6
cdr3_aa: ATSLGAKNSPLH

v_call: TRBV20-1
j_call: TRBJ2-3
cdr3_aa: SASRRASGGVTTDTQY

v_call: TRBV29-1
j_call: TRBJ1-2
cdr3_aa: SVAGGAGGYT